Listed below are T cell receptor beta chains from one sample, sequenced in a study of response to subunit inactivated influenza vaccine. TCRdb passed the RT-PCR reads through MiXCR, listing each CDR3 protein once. The sample holds approximately 500,000 distinct CDR3 sequences, around 15% seen once. The sequencing here drew on PBMCs from blood, taken about 11 days after vaccination. All receptors come from a man in his forties or fifties who received an inactivated influenza vaccine. The CDR3 runs from the conserved cysteine through the conserved F or W. D genes are given only for firm matches. Some rows have no size entry. The others give once, few or many, or a class for an expanded clone.

d_gene: -; abundance: once; v_gene: TRBV20-1; j_gene: TRBJ2-5; CDR3aa: CSARVPGRSQETQYF; CDR3nt: TGCAGTGCTAGGGTTCCGGGACGGTCCCAAGAGACCCAGTACTTC
d_gene: TRBD2; abundance: -; v_gene: TRBV7-2; j_gene: TRBJ2-1; CDR3aa: CASSDPRAGVNEQFF; CDR3nt: TGTGCCAGCAGCGACCCCAGAGCGGGGGTAAATGAGCAGTTCTTC
d_gene: TRBD2; abundance: -; v_gene: TRBV20-1; j_gene: TRBJ2-1; CDR3aa: CSARRPSGRDEQFF; CDR3nt: TGCAGTGCTAGACGGCCTAGCGGGAGGGATGAGCAGTTCTTC
d_gene: -; abundance: -; v_gene: TRBV28; j_gene: TRBJ2-1; CDR3aa: CASILTSSNEQFF; CDR3nt: TGTGCCAGCATATTGACTAGTTCCAATGAGCAGTTCTTC
d_gene: TRBD2; abundance: -; v_gene: TRBV4-2; j_gene: TRBJ2-5; CDR3aa: CASSQRAGGLTAQYF; CDR3nt: TGTGCCAGCAGCCAACGAGCGGGGGGCCTCACGGCCCAGTACTTC
d_gene: -; abundance: few; v_gene: TRBV5-1; j_gene: TRBJ2-1; CDR3aa: CASSSGTAVPYNEQFF; CDR3nt: TGCGCCAGCAGCTCGGGGACCGCCGTCCCCTACAATGAGCAGTTCTTC
d_gene: -; abundance: few; v_gene: TRBV10-3; j_gene: TRBJ2-7; CDR3aa: CATDPGVSSYEQYF; CDR3nt: TGTGCCACCGACCCGGGGGTAAGCTCCTACGAGCAGTACTTC
d_gene: -; abundance: -; v_gene: TRBV28; j_gene: TRBJ2-2; CDR3aa: CASRGLRTGELFF; CDR3nt: TGTGCCAGCAGGGGGCTGAGGACCGGGGAGCTGTTTTTT
d_gene: -; abundance: few; v_gene: TRBV11-2; j_gene: TRBJ1-3; CDR3aa: CASSPSWGPGNTIYF; CDR3nt: TGTGCCAGCAGCCCATCGTGGGGACCTGGAAACACCATATATTTT
d_gene: TRBD2; abundance: -; v_gene: TRBV5-4; j_gene: TRBJ2-2; CDR3aa: CASSLVTLAEDTGELFF; CDR3nt: TGTGCCAGCAGCTTAGTCACCCTAGCGGAGGACACCGGGGAGCTGTTTTTT
d_gene: -; abundance: -; v_gene: TRBV7-2; j_gene: TRBJ2-3; CDR3aa: CASSLGHLDTQYF; CDR3nt: TGTGCCAGCAGCTTAGGACATTTGGATACGCAGTATTTT
d_gene: TRBD1; abundance: -; v_gene: TRBV3-1; j_gene: TRBJ1-5; CDR3aa: CASGAGGQPQHF; CDR3nt: TGTGCCAGCGGGGCAGGGGGTCAGCCCCAGCATTTT
d_gene: -; abundance: few; v_gene: TRBV20-1; j_gene: TRBJ2-7; CDR3aa: CSARDWTIDAYEQYF; CDR3nt: TGCAGTGCTAGAGACTGGACCATCGACGCCTACGAGCAGTACTTC
d_gene: TRBD1; abundance: few; v_gene: TRBV28; j_gene: TRBJ2-1; CDR3aa: CASSGIQGAAYNEQFF; CDR3nt: TGTGCCAGCAGTGGAATACAGGGGGCTGCCTACAATGAGCAGTTCTTC
d_gene: -; abundance: -; v_gene: TRBV7-9; j_gene: TRBJ2-7; CDR3aa: CASSLGDPVYEQYF; CDR3nt: TGTGCCAGCAGCTTAGGAGACCCGGTCTACGAGCAGTACTTC
d_gene: -; abundance: -; v_gene: TRBV5-6; j_gene: TRBJ1-1; CDR3aa: CASSHRNDEAFF; CDR3nt: TGTGCCAGCAGCCATAGGAATGACGAAGCTTTCTTT
d_gene: TRBD1; abundance: few; v_gene: TRBV7-6; j_gene: TRBJ1-2; CDR3aa: CASSPGQKSYGYTF; CDR3nt: TGTGCCAGCAGCCCGGGACAGAAAAGCTATGGCTACACCTTC
d_gene: -; abundance: -; v_gene: TRBV28; j_gene: TRBJ2-3; CDR3aa: CASSLLVGGGDTQYF; CDR3nt: TGTGCCAGCAGTCTACTAGTGGGGGGAGGAGATACGCAGTATTTT
d_gene: -; abundance: -; v_gene: TRBV4-2; j_gene: TRBJ2-2; CDR3aa: CASSPGVLGNTGELFF; CDR3nt: TGTGCCAGCAGCCCGGGGGTTCTAGGGAACACCGGGGAGCTGTTTTTT
d_gene: -; abundance: -; v_gene: TRBV5-1; j_gene: TRBJ2-5; CDR3aa: CASSLITGETQYF; CDR3nt: TGCGCCAGCAGCTTGATCACAGGAGAGACCCAGTACTTC
d_gene: TRBD2; abundance: few; v_gene: TRBV27; j_gene: TRBJ2-3; CDR3aa: CASSLSSGRGADTQYF; CDR3nt: TGTGCCAGCAGTCTCTCTAGCGGGAGAGGTGCAGATACGCAGTATTTT
d_gene: TRBD1; abundance: -; v_gene: TRBV4-3; j_gene: TRBJ2-7; CDR3aa: CASSQVAGGAYEQYF; CDR3nt: TGCGCCAGCAGCCAAGTGGCAGGGGGAGCATACGAGCAGTACTTC